These 32 T cell receptor beta chains share one sample of origin, sequenced in a study of blood T cell repertoires in COVID-19. Produced via immunoSEQ multiplex PCR; TCRdb's table is partial and in-frame only. The profile covers around 120,000 clones, with around four fifths appearing a single time and approximately 25% taken by the ten largest. Material: peripheral blood. The receptors here all came from a human donor in a cohort sampled during active COVID-19.

This chain connects TRBV5-1 to TRBJ2-3; 8 bases map to TRBD1. J was trimmed by 1 base and V by 0 bases; bases with no gene match: 1. The germline CDR1 and CDR2 sequences are SGHRS and YFSETQ. CDR3 length: 15 residues. The CDR3 spells CASSLAGQGTDTQYF. The CDR3 bases are TGCGCCAGCAGCTTGGCGGGACAGGGCACAGATACGCAGTATTTT.

This chain connects TRBV18 to TRBJ2-1; 8 nucleotides line up with TRBD2. Trimming cost V 3 bases and J 4 bases; bases outside gene matches: 8. Germline CDR1 and CDR2: KGHSH and LQKENI. The CDR3 is 16 amino acids. The CDR3 protein is CASSPAGTSDYNEQFF. CDR3 coding DNA: TGTGCCAGCTCACCCGCCGGGACTAGTGATTACAATGAGCAGTTCTTC.

The chain joins TRBV28 to TRBJ2-1; 10 nucleotides match TRBD2. The CDR3 has 14 amino acids. V gave up 7 bases and J gave up 4 bases; unmatched junction bases: 4. Germline CDR1 and CDR2: MDHEN and SYDVKM. The CDR3 protein is CASIWTSGYNEQFF. The CDR3, as DNA: TGTGCCAGCATCTGGACTAGCGGATACAATGAGCAGTTCTTC.

The V gene is TRBV9, the J gene TRBJ2-2; TRBD1 might be the D (5 bases). Germline V gene data show CDR1 as SGDLS and CDR2 as YYNGEE. The CDR3 is 16 amino acids. Trimming took off 0 bases at V and 5 bases at J, with 14 bases between the two ends. CDR3 DNA sequence: TGTGCCAGCAGCGTAGGGTGGGGCGGTCGTACCGGGGAGCTGTTTTTT. Its translation is CASSVGWGGRTGELFF.

The genes are TRBV27 and TRBJ1-2; 8 nucleotides match TRBD1. This CDR3 is built from 14 residues. V shed 3 bases, J shed 8 bases, and the junction held 8 bases outside the gene matches. Germline lookup yields CDR1 MNHEY and CDR2 SMNVEV (reference sequence). The CDR3, as DNA: TGTGCCAGCAGTTTTTTGGACAGGGACGCCGGCTACACCTTC. Its translation: CASSFLDRDAGYTF.

The rearrangement joins TRBV28 to TRBJ1-1; D unresolved. The germline V gene has CDR1 MDHEN and CDR2 SYDVKM. The CDR3 has 13 amino acids. Trimming cost V 2 bases and J 11 bases, with 15 bases left between them. The CDR3 reads CASSLPPGNYAFF. DNA for the CDR3: TGTGCCAGCAGTTTACCCCCTGGCAACTATGCTTTCTTT.

This chain joins TRBV18 and TRBJ2-2; TRBD2 matches 14 bases. V lost 0 bases, J lost 4 bases, and 10 bases stayed unmatched. CDR3 size: 20 residues. Germline assignment: CDR1 KGHSH and CDR2 LQKENI. This CDR3 reads CASSPPSTSGRAWGTGELFF. CDR3 sequence (DNA): TGTGCCAGCTCACCACCGTCGACTAGCGGGAGGGCCTGGGGCACCGGGGAGCTGTTTTTT.

CDR3 residues: CASSRGGSSGNTIYF. DNA of the CDR3: TGTGCCAGCAGCCGCGGGGGCAGCAGTGGAAACACCATATATTTT. This chain connects TRBV7-9 to TRBJ1-3; weak D call: TRBD1 (6 bases). The CDR3 totals 15 residues. Per the germline V gene, CDR1 is SEHNR and CDR2 is FQNEAQ (reference sequence). V dropped 5 bases and J dropped 3 bases, with 14 bases sitting between them.

The rearrangement links TRBV5-1 to TRBJ2-5; D remains unclear. CDR1 and CDR2 (germline): SGHRS, YFSETQ. The CDR3 contains 12 residues. V was trimmed by 3 bases and J by 4 bases, leaving 7 bases between them. CDR3 in amino acids: CASSYERETQYF. Written as DNA, the CDR3 is TGCGCCAGCAGCTATGAGAGAGAGACCCAGTACTTC.

V gene TRBV4-2 combines with J gene TRBJ1-1; D gene unclear. This CDR3 has 14 residues. Per germline, CDR1 LGHNA and CDR2 YNFKEQ. V shed 4 bases and J shed 5 bases, with 14 bases lying between them. The CDR3 protein is CASSPWEGATEAFF. The CDR3 region has the DNA TGTGCCAGCAGCCCCTGGGAGGGCGCGACTGAAGCTTTCTTT.

With regard to this clone: Additional DNA sequences in this sample encode the identical CDR3. The chain carries TRBV18 and TRBJ1-2; a possible D gene is TRBD1 (5 bases). Germline V gene lookup returns CDR1 KGHSH and CDR2 LQKENI. The CDR3 has 13 residues. With 3 bases removed from V and 1 base from J, the gap between germline ends came to 6 bases. CDR3 coding DNA: TGTGCCAGCTCACCCGACAGTAACTATGGCTACACCTTC. It yields the protein CASSPDSNYGYTF.

This clone showed up just once. The genes are TRBV19 and TRBJ2-5; TRBD1 agrees at 7 bases. V gave up 6 bases and J gave up 4 bases; unmatched junction bases: 8. This CDR3 is 14 amino acids long. From germline, CDR1 is LNHDA and CDR2 SQIVND (reference sequence). CDR3 loop: CASRNRGAGETQYF. The CDR3, as DNA: TGTGCCAGTAGGAACAGGGGCGCAGGAGAGACCCAGTACTTC.

This clone was counted a single time. This rearrangement joins TRBV5-1 to TRBJ2-3; weak D call: TRBD1 (7 bases). The CDR3 has 15 amino acids. From germline, CDR1 is SGHRS and CDR2 YFSETQ. V was shortened by 0 bases and J by 3 bases, with 11 bases between the two germline ends. The chain's CDR3 is CASSLAAGGTDTQYF. The CDR3 nucleotides are TGCGCCAGCAGCTTGGCTGCAGGGGGGACAGATACGCAGTATTTT.

V gene TRBV28 combines with J gene TRBJ1-5, with a tentative D call TRBD1 (5 bases). This CDR3 has 14 amino acids. CDR1 is MDHEN, CDR2 SYDVKM, per germline. Trimming cost V 3 bases and J 2 bases, with 8 bases left between them. The CDR3 sequence: CASSFGRGNQPQHF. CDR3 coding DNA: TGTGCCAGCAGTTTTGGCAGGGGCAATCAGCCCCAGCATTTT.

The chain carries TRBV30 and TRBJ1-1; a possible D gene is TRBD1 (5 bases). This CDR3 has 14 residues. V lost 2 bases, J lost 2 bases, and 12 bases lay in between. From germline, CDR1 is GTSNPN and CDR2 SVGIG (reference sequence). DNA of the CDR3: TGTGCCTGGAGTCGTCAAGGGGATAACACTGAAGCTTTCTTT. Protein: CAWSRQGDNTEAFF.

This chain joins TRBV6-6 and TRBJ2-1, with D perhaps matching TRBD2 (5 bases). The CDR3 consists of 14 residues. V lost 2 bases and J 6 bases, leaving 11 bases between the germline ends. Germline V gene lookup returns CDR1 MNHNY and CDR2 SVGAGI (reference sequence). CDR3 protein: CASSYERIFNEQFF. CDR3 sequence (DNA): TGTGCCAGCAGTTACGAGCGGATCTTCAATGAGCAGTTCTTC.

The rearrangement links TRBV2 to TRBJ1-2; D is unresolved. V lost 3 bases, J lost 3 bases, and 14 bases lay in between. The CDR3 has 15 amino acids. The germline V gene encodes CDR1 SNHLY and CDR2 FYNNEI. CDR3 nucleotide sequence: TGTGCCAGCAGTGATTTGGCAGGTTGGGACTATGGCTACACCTTC. Translating gives CASSDLAGWDYGYTF.

The chain uses TRBV7-2 and TRBJ1-5; D is uncertain. Trimming removed 2 bases from V and 2 bases from J, with 10 bases in between. Germline V gives CDR1 SGHTA, CDR2 FQGNSA. The CDR3 contains 15 residues. The CDR3 DNA reads as TGTGCCAGCAGCTTAAATTTGCAGGGCAATCAGCCCCAGCATTTT. Amino acids: CASSLNLQGNQPQHF.

The V gene is TRBV7-2, the J gene TRBJ1-1; 9 bases are a match to TRBD1. Germline values: CDR1 SGHTA, CDR2 FQGNSA. CDR3 length equals 15 residues. With V trimmed by 4 bases and J by 1 base, 4 bases remained unmatched. The chain's CDR3 is CASSSQTGGNTEAFF. The CDR3 DNA sequence: TGTGCCAGCAGCTCGCAGACAGGGGGGAACACTGAAGCTTTCTTT.

This clone showed up just a few times. The CDR3 region is CASISSGNTIYF. For the CDR3, the DNA is TGTGCCAGCATTTCATCTGGAAACACCATATATTTT. The chain joins TRBV6-5 to TRBJ1-3; D gene uncertain. Per germline, CDR1 MNHEY and CDR2 SVGAGI. CDR3 length equals 12 residues. The V end was cut by 7 bases, the J end by 1 base, with 5 bases between.

This clone was observed many times. The V gene is TRBV19, the J gene TRBJ1-2; no firm D call. The V end was cut by 1 base, the J end by 4 bases, with 13 bases between. Germline V gene sequence: CDR1 LNHDA, CDR2 SQIVND (reference sequence). The CDR3 sequence is 15 residues long. The CDR3 nucleotides read TGTGCCAGTAGTATAGTGGGTTACAGAGCCTATGGCTACACCTTC. It translates to CASSIVGYRAYGYTF.

The chain has TRBV5-5 and TRBJ1-4; 10 nucleotides align to TRBD1. The junction had 13 bases not matched to a gene; V was cut back by 4 bases and J by 1 base. The CDR3 runs to 19 residues. CDR1 and CDR2 (germline): SGHKS, YYEKEE (reference sequence). This CDR3 is CASSRLWDRGRQTNEKLFF. CDR3 DNA sequence: TGTGCCAGCAGCCGGCTATGGGACAGGGGAAGGCAAACTAATGAAAAACTGTTTTTT.

The table lists this clone with a count of one. The V gene is TRBV11-2, the J gene TRBJ2-5; 9 nucleotides match TRBD2. V was clipped by 1 base and J by 8 bases; unmatched bases: 11. In germline, CDR1 is SGHAT, CDR2 FQNNGV. The CDR3 is made up of 16 amino acids. The CDR3 sequence: CASSLGGTSLGRTQYF. CDR3 nucleotides: TGTGCCAGCAGCTTAGGCGGGACTAGCCTTGGGAGAACCCAGTACTTC.

This sequence joins TRBV7-9 and TRBJ1-6; the D gene is possibly TRBD1 (5 bases). CDR3 size: 15 residues. The V end lost 2 bases, the J end lost 10 bases, and 15 bases lay between the germline ends. Germline loops: CDR1 SEHNR, CDR2 FQNEAQ (reference sequence). DNA for the CDR3: TGTGCCAGCAGCTTATATGGCAGCCCAGGGTCACCCCTCCACTTT. This translates into CASSLYGSPGSPLHF. The full variable domain, with the rest looked up from reference TRBV7-9 and TRBJ1-6, is DTGVSQNPRHKITKRGQNVTFRCDPISEHNRLYWYRQTLGQGPEFLTYFQNEAQLEKSRLLSDRFSAERPKGSFSTLEIQRTEQGDSAMYLCASSLYGSPGSPLHFGNGTRLTVT.

The chain is built from TRBV6-5 and TRBJ1-4; D is ambiguous. Germline CDR1 MNHEY, CDR2 SVGAGI. With 6 bases removed from V and 12 bases from J, the gap between germline ends came to 14 bases. This CDR3 spans 12 amino acids. CDR3 region: CASRVETRELFF. Written as DNA, the CDR3 is TGTGCCAGCAGGGTCGAGACAAGAGAACTGTTTTTT.

The chain has TRBV24-1 and TRBJ2-3; maybe TRBD2 (5 bases). V was shortened by 3 bases and J by 6 bases, with 9 bases between the two germline ends. CDR1 KGHDR and CDR2 SFDVKD come from the germline V gene. This CDR3 is 13 amino acids long. CDR3 DNA sequence: TGTGCCACCAGTGATACCGCGGGTGATACGCAGTATTTT. This translates into CATSDTAGDTQYF.

V and J are TRBV3-1 (or the pseudogene TRBV3-2) and TRBJ1-5; TRBD1 is a possible D gene (6 bases). The germline V and J ends were trimmed by 2 bases and 1 base, with 12 bases remaining between them. Looked up from germline, CDR1 is LGHDT and CDR2 is YNNKEL (reference sequence). The CDR3 totals 16 residues. DNA for the CDR3: TGTGCCAGCAGCCAACGGACAGTGGCGAGCAATCAGCCCCAGCATTTT. It is translated as CASSQRTVASNQPQHF.

J is TRBJ1-1 and V is TRBV7-2; 7 positions agree with TRBD1. This CDR3 region has 15 residues. Looked up from germline, CDR1 is SGHTA and CDR2 is FQGNSA. J was trimmed by 2 bases and V by 7 bases; bases with no gene match: 10. The chain's CDR3 is CASIHGTAFNTEAFF. The DNA of the CDR3 is TGTGCCAGCATCCACGGGACAGCCTTTAACACTGAAGCTTTCTTT.

This chain links TRBV9 with TRBJ2-5, with unresolved D. The CDR3 covers 13 residues. V was trimmed by 4 bases and J by 0 bases, leaving 7 bases between them. Looked up from germline, CDR1 is SGDLS and CDR2 is YYNGEE. The CDR3 protein is CASSPEYQETQYF. The DNA of the CDR3 is TGTGCCAGCAGCCCTGAGTACCAAGAGACCCAGTACTTC.

The CDR3 DNA follows: TGTGCCAGCAGTGAACAGACAGGGGGATTCTACGAGCAGTACTTC. Residues: CASSEQTGGFYEQYF. The gene calls are TRBV2 and TRBJ2-7; 9 bases fit TRBD1. The germline gives CDR1 SNHLY, CDR2 FYNNEI. V lost 2 bases to trimming and J lost 3 bases; unmatched junction nucleotides: 5. CDR3 length: 15 residues.

The chain is built from TRBV7-2 and TRBJ1-4; 9 positions match TRBD1. Germline V lookup: CDR1 SGHTA, CDR2 FQGNSA. There are 16 residues in the CDR3. V was pared by 1 base and J by 5 bases, with 5 bases of the junction left unmatched. DNA of the CDR3: TGTGCCAGCAGCTTAGAAGGGACAGGGACGAATGAAAAACTGTTTTTT. Protein product: CASSLEGTGTNEKLFF.

This chain uses TRBV7-9 with TRBJ2-3; TRBD2 matches at 11 bases. This CDR3 has 14 residues. The V gene's germline CDR1 is SEHNR and CDR2 FQNEAQ (reference sequence). V was pared by 5 bases and J by 8 bases, with 6 bases of the junction left unmatched. CDR3 loop: CASSNTGTSGTQYF. DNA of the CDR3: TGTGCCAGCAGCAACACCGGGACTAGCGGTACGCAGTATTTT.